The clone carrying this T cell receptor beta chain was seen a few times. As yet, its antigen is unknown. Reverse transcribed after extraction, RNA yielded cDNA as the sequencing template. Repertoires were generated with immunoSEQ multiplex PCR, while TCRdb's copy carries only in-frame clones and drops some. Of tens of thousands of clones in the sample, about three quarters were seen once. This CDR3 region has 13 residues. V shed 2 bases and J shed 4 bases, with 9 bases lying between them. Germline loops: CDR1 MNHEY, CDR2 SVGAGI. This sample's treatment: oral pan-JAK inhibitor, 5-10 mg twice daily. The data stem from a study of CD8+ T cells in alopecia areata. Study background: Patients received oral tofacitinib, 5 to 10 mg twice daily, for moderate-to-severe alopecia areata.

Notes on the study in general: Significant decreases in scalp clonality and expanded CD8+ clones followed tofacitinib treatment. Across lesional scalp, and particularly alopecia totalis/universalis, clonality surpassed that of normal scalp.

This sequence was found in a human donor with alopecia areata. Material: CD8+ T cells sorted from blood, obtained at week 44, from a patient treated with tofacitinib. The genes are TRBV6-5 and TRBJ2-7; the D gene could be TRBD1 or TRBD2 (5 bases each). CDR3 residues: CASSYGTGYEQYF. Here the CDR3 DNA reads TGTGCCAGCAGTTACGGGACGGGTTACGAGCAGTACTTC.